This T cell receptor beta chain comes out of a study of blood T cell repertoires in COVID-19. On the study more broadly: From T cells, B-cell-depleted T cells, or PBMCs came the material, which was cDNA or gDNA.

The table lists this clone with a count of one. Generated by immunoSEQ multiplex PCR, the TCRdb table keeps only in-frame clones and is missing some. This sample yields around 170,000 clones, of which roughly three quarters are seen a single time; 12% belongs to the top ten. This CDR3 has 13 residues. With 6 bases clipped from V and 5 bases from J, the junction kept 4 bases outside the gene matches. Germline CDR1 reads SQVTM; CDR2 reads ANQGSEA. The chain joins TRBV29-1 to TRBJ2-1, with 10 bases aligning to TRBD2. Sequencing used peripheral blood. The TCR sequence derives from a woman over 75 with COVID-19, enrolled during active disease. CDR3 sequence (DNA): TGCAGCGTCCGTGGACTAGCGGACAATGAGCAGTTCTTC. Encoded protein: CSVRGLADNEQFF.